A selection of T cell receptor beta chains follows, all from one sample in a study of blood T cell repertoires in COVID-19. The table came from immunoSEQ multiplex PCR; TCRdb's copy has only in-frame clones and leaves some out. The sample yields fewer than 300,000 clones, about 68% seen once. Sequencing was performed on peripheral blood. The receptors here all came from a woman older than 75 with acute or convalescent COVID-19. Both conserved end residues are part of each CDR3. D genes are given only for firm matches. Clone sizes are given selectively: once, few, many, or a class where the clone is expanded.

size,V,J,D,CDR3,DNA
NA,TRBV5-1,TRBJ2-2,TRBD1,CASSEDRGYTGELFF,TGCGCCAGCAGCGAGGACAGGGGTTACACCGGGGAGCTGTTTTTT
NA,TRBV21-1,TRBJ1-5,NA,CASSKYRDRTSNQPQHF,TGTGCCAGCAGCAAATACCGGGACAGGACTTCTAATCAGCCCCAGCATTTT
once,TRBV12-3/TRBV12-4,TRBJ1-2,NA,CASSLARGFGYTF,TGTGCCAGCAGTTTAGCGCGAGGGTTTGGCTACACCTTC
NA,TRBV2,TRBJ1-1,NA,CASGATVEAFF,TGTGCCAGCGGGGCGACCGTCGAAGCTTTCTTT
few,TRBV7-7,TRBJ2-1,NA,CASSRSMYNEQFF,TGTGCCAGCAGTCGTAGCATGTACAATGAGCAGTTCTTC
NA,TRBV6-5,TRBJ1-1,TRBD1,CASSPTGTSTEAFF,TGTGCCAGCAGCCCGACAGGGACGAGCACTGAAGCTTTCTTT
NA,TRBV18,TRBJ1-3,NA,CASSYLGTLSGNTIYF,TGTGCCAGCTCATACCTCGGGACACTCTCTGGAAACACCATATATTTT
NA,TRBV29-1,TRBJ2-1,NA,CSVNGGFHEQFF,TGCAGCGTGAACGGCGGATTCCATGAGCAGTTCTTC
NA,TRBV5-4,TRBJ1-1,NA,CASSTDSTVNTEAFF,TGTGCCAGCAGCACAGATTCGACAGTGAACACTGAAGCTTTCTTT
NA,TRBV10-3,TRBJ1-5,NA,CAISESTLSNQPQHF,TGTGCCATCAGTGAGTCGACATTGAGCAATCAGCCCCAGCATTTT
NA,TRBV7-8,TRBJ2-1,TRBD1,CASSLLNRGVYNEQFF,TGTGCCAGCAGCCTTTTAAACAGGGGGGTCTACAATGAGCAGTTCTTC
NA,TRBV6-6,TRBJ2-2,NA,CASSPHRTTTGELFF,TGTGCCAGCAGTCCACACCGGACAACCACCGGGGAGCTGTTTTTT
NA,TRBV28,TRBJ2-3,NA,CASSLTGLADTQYF,TGTGCCAGCAGTTTAACGGGGTTGGCCGATACGCAGTATTTT
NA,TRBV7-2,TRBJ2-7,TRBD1,CASSTGQGKEQYF,TGTGCCAGCAGCACTGGACAGGGTAAAGAGCAGTACTTC
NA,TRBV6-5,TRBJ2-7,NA,CATSNSRDEQYF,TGTGCCACATCAAACTCTCGGGACGAGCAGTACTTC
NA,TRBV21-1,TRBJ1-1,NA,CASSKGPFRDRGPSLNTEAFF,TGTGCCAGCAGCAAAGGCCCGTTCCGGGACAGGGGGCCCTCCTTGAACACTGAAGCTTTCTTT
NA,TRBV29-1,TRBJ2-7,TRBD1,CSVETGTGIYEQYF,TGCAGCGTGGAGACCGGGACAGGGATCTACGAGCAGTACTTC
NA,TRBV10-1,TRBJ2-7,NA,CASSIILGCPGYEQYF,TGCGCCAGCAGTATAATCCTCGGGTGCCCGGGCTACGAGCAGTACTTC
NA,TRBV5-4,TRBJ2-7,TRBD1,CASSSGTASLYEQYF,TGTGCCAGCAGCTCCGGGACAGCTTCCTTATACGAGCAGTACTTC
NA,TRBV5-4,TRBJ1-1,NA,CASSPQATVMNTEAFF,TGTGCCAGCAGCCCGCAGGCTACTGTGATGAACACTGAAGCTTTCTTT
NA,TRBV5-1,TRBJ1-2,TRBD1,CASSLDGQGVYGYTF,TGCGCCAGCAGCTTAGACGGACAGGGAGTCTATGGCTACACCTTC
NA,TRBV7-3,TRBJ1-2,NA,CASSPSGGLNYGYTF,TGTGCCAGCAGTCCCTCCGGGGGGCTGAACTATGGCTACACCTTC
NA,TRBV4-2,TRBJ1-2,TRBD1,CASSQDWGQGINYGYTF,TGTGCCAGCAGCCAAGATTGGGGACAGGGGATTAACTATGGCTACACCTTC
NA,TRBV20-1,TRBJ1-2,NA,CSAKRDYGYTF,TGCAGTGCTAAGAGGGACTATGGCTACACCTTC